The rows below give T cell receptor beta chains drawn from one sample of a study of T cell responses to AZD1222 COVID-19 vaccine. The table came from immunoSEQ multiplex PCR; TCRdb's copy has only in-frame clones and leaves some out. The data contain under 150,000 clones, just under 95% of them seen just once; the ten biggest clones take up 1.1%. The material was peripheral blood, obtained 28 days after the second AZD1222 dose. These receptors originate from an adult who received the AZD1222 COVID-19 vaccine. CDR3s include the opening cysteine and the closing phenylalanine or tryptophan. Fields, in order: V gene, CDR3 protein.

v_call: TRBV5-1; cdr3_aa: CASSSRGGAVDNSPLHF
v_call: TRBV5-1; cdr3_aa: CASSAWTSGRAKDTQYF
v_call: TRBV7-3; cdr3_aa: CASSAGRLGTDTQYF
v_call: TRBV7-3; cdr3_aa: CASSPTGTSDGEQYF
v_call: TRBV5-6; cdr3_aa: CASSGGFYNSPLHF
v_call: TRBV6-2/TRBV6-3; cdr3_aa: CASSYSGGGSRYNEQFF
v_call: TRBV7-3; cdr3_aa: CASSLIRSSGGGRNEQFF
v_call: TRBV18; cdr3_aa: CASSPRGGRATDTQYF
v_call: TRBV24-1; cdr3_aa: CATSGTGSGYTF
v_call: TRBV18; cdr3_aa: CASSPPRDRSYNEQFF
v_call: TRBV21-1; cdr3_aa: CASSKGVGQRGQPQHF
v_call: TRBV7-8; cdr3_aa: CASSLGLGGGDQETQYF
v_call: TRBV29-1; cdr3_aa: CSVPRGANYGYTF
v_call: TRBV2; cdr3_aa: CASSRDRTSTDTQYF
v_call: TRBV6-5; cdr3_aa: CATVPRGAHYGYTF
v_call: TRBV18; cdr3_aa: CASSPTQPGSSYGYTF
v_call: TRBV2; cdr3_aa: CASSVLRGQTEAFF
v_call: TRBV7-9; cdr3_aa: CASSFQDRTPSVGEYF
v_call: TRBV7-3; cdr3_aa: CASSLSSGTGGVQTQYF
v_call: TRBV27; cdr3_aa: CASSYTGTSGRRGETQYF
v_call: TRBV7-2; cdr3_aa: CASSLLGRNTEAFF
v_call: TRBV30; cdr3_aa: CAWGRDLSYEQYF
v_call: TRBV19; cdr3_aa: CASSIGTGRHGYTF
v_call: TRBV20-1; cdr3_aa: CSAGNEQYF
v_call: TRBV7-2; cdr3_aa: CASSQTGDSNQPQHF
v_call: TRBV5-1; cdr3_aa: CASNVEEGGNEQFF
v_call: TRBV4-1; cdr3_aa: CASRIGLAENTGELFF
v_call: TRBV18; cdr3_aa: CASSRDRGGMNTEAFF
v_call: TRBV5-1; cdr3_aa: CASSFRGSQETQYF
v_call: TRBV3-1/TRBV3-2; cdr3_aa: CASSQGGGTGYGYTF
v_call: TRBV19; cdr3_aa: CASSRQVQSNYGYTF
v_call: TRBV30; cdr3_aa: CAWSNDRDQPQHF
v_call: TRBV6-2/TRBV6-3; cdr3_aa: CASSYSGQYTGELFF
v_call: TRBV7-9; cdr3_aa: CASSWDRDNEQFF
v_call: TRBV19; cdr3_aa: CASSIGGGGLYEQFF
v_call: TRBV15; cdr3_aa: CATSRVARMNTEAFF
v_call: TRBV24-1; cdr3_aa: CATSDPGTSLLDEQFF
v_call: TRBV7-3; cdr3_aa: CASSLGTSGDTQYF
v_call: TRBV21-1; cdr3_aa: CASSVRGQGRPKATNEKLFF
v_call: TRBV2; cdr3_aa: CASSGTAQYF
v_call: TRBV3-1/TRBV3-2; cdr3_aa: CASSLDRVASPLHF
v_call: TRBV15; cdr3_aa: CATSRPKGRPGLAGGESSYNEQFF
v_call: TRBV9; cdr3_aa: CASSDRRGYTF
v_call: TRBV7-2; cdr3_aa: CASSLGYRGGYGYTF